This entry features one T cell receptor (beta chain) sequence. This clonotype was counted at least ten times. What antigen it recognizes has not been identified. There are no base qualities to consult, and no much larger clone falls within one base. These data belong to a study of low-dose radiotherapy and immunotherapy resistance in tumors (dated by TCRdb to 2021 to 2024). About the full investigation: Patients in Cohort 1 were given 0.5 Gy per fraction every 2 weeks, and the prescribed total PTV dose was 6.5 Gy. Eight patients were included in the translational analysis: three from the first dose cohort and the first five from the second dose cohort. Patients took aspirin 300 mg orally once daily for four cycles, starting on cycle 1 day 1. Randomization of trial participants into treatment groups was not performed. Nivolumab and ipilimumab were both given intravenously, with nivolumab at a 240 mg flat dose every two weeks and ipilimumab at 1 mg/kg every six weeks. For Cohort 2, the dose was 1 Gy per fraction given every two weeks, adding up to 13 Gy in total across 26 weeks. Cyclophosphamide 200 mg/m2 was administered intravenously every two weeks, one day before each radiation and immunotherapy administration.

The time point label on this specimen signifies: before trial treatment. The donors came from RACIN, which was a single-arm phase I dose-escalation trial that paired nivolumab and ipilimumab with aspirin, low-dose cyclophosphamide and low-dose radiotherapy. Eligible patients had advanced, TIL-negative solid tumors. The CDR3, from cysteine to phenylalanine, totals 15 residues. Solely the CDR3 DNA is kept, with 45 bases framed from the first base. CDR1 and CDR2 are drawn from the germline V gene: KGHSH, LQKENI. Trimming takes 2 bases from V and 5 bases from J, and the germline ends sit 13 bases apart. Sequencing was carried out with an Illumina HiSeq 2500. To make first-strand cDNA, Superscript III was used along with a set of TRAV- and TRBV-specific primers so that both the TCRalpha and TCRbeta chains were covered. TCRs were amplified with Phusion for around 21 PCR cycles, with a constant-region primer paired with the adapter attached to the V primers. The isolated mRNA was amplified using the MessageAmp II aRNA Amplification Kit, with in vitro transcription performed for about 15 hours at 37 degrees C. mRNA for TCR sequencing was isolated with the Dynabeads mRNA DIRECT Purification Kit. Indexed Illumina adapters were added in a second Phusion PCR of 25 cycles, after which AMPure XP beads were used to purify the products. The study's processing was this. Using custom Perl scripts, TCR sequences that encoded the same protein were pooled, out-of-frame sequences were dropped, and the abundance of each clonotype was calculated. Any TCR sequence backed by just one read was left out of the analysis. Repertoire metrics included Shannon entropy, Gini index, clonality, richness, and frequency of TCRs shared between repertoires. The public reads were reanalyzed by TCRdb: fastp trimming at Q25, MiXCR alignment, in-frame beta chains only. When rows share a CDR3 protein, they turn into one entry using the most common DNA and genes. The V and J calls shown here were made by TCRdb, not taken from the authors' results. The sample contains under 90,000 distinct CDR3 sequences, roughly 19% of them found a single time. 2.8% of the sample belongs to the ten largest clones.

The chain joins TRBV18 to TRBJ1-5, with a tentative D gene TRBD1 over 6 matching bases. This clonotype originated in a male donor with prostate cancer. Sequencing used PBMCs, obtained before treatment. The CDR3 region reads CASSPGGATYQPQHF. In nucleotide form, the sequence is TGTGCCAGCTCACCAGGGGGGGCTACCTATCAGCCCCAGCATTTT.